The 10 T cell receptor beta chains given below trace back to one sample, sequenced in a study of blood T cells in healthy people across ages. The authors ran a second PCR of about 7 to 12 cycles using a sample-barcoded 5' primer and a J-beta primer mix. One entry per CDR3 protein results from TCRdb running MiXCR on the 5' RACE reads. Of about 800,000 distinct CDR3 sequences detected, just under 25% appear once; the ten largest clones hold under 4.5%. The same sample was also used in a study of T cells of mothers and their children.

Sequenced sample: blood. The receptors were gathered from a boy younger than 18 in good health.

The chain combines TRBV12-3 or TRBV12-4 with TRBJ2-1; 9 nucleotides agree with TRBD2. The J call is doubtful: the DNA matches TRBJ2-5 better. The CDR3 spans 14 residues. The CDR3 spells CASRSSGAWEAQYF. DNA of the CDR3: TGTGCCAGCAGGTCTAGCGGGGCGTGGGAGGCCCAGTACTTC.

The CDR3 reads CASRRDHPSTDTQYF. The DNA for the CDR3 is TGTGCCAGCAGGCGGGACCACCCTAGCACAGATACGCAGTATTTT. The chain uses TRBV12-3 or TRBV12-4 and TRBJ2-3; D perhaps matches TRBD2 (6 bases). The CDR3 loop spans 15 amino acids. The V gene lost 6 bases and the J gene lost 0 bases, with 13 bases spanning the gap.

This sequence joins TRBV5-1 and TRBJ2-7; maybe TRBD2 (6 bases). This CDR3 is built from 16 residues. The germline V and J ends were trimmed by 0 bases and 2 bases, with 15 bases remaining between them. CDR1 and CDR2 from the germline V gene are SGHRS and YFSETQ. The CDR3 loop reads CASSLDGTPSTYEQYF. The DNA of the CDR3 is TGCGCCAGCAGCTTGGACGGGACTCCCAGTACCTACGAGCAGTACTTC.

With regard to this clonotype: A much larger clone differs from this one at a single base, so this may be a read error. V is TRBV4-3 and J is TRBJ2-7; either TRBD1 or TRBD2 may fit D (5 bases each). Germline CDR1 reads LGHNA; CDR2 reads YSLEER. The CDR3 contains 16 residues. Here the CDR3 DNA reads TGCGCCAGCAGCGTCGGGTGGGGAGACAGAGCCTACGGGCAGTACTTC. This codes for CASSVGWGDRAYGQYF.

CDR3 region: CASSVQRGRQETQYF. For the CDR3, the DNA is TGTGCCAGCAGTGTTCAGCGGGGACGACAAGAGACCCAGTACTTC. This sequence joins TRBV2 and TRBJ2-5; 7 bases are a match to TRBD2. CDR1 is SNHLY and CDR2 is FYNNEI in the germline V gene. V trimming: 4 bases; J trimming: 2 bases; junction bases outside the gene matches: 7. The CDR3 sequence is 15 residues long.

This clonotype was counted between two and nine times. The rearrangement links TRBV28 to TRBJ2-5; D perhaps matches TRBD2 (6 bases). The DNA end lines up better with TRBJ2-1; the J call may be wrong. This CDR3 is 12 amino acids long. Germline V gene data show CDR1 as MDHEN and CDR2 as SYDVKM. The DNA for the CDR3 is TGTGCCAGCAGTCCCCGACCCGGGGGGCAGTTCTTC. Translating gives CASSPRPGGQFF.

This chain uses TRBV28 with TRBJ1-3, with D perhaps matching TRBD1 (5 bases). Trimming stripped 6 bases from V and 4 bases from J, with 13 bases between. CDR1 and CDR2 from the germline V gene are MDHEN and SYDVKM. The CDR3 covers 14 residues. CDR3 amino acids: CASRPRGYGNTIYF. Written as DNA, the CDR3 is TGTGCCAGCAGACCTAGGGGTTACGGAAACACCATATATTTT.

The rearrangement uses TRBV7-8 and TRBJ2-1; D is ambiguous. The J call is in doubt because the DNA end fits TRBJ2-5 better. The CDR3 covers 14 residues. Germline V CDR1 and CDR2: SGHVS, FQNEAQ. The CDR3 DNA reads as TGTGCCAGCAGCTTTCGGACCCAACGGGAGACCCAGTACTTC. Protein product: CASSFRTQRETQYF.

The table lists this clonotype with a few counts. J is TRBJ1-5 and V is TRBV28, with 9 positions matching TRBD1. Unmatched junction bases numbered 6, after V lost 3 bases and J lost 6 bases. The CDR3 length is 15 residues. Germline lookup yields CDR1 MDHEN and CDR2 SYDVKM. For the CDR3, the DNA is TGTGCCAGCAGTTTTGGACAGGGGATGGGTCAGCCCCAGCATTTT. It yields the protein CASSFGQGMGQPQHF.

This clonotype was recorded a few times. V and J are TRBV20-1 and TRBJ1-5; D is uncertain. Germline lookup yields CDR1 DFQATT and CDR2 SNEGSKA (reference sequence). The CDR3 is made up of 14 amino acids. V was trimmed by 0 bases and J by 0 bases, leaving 6 bases between them. CDR3 residues: CSARDNYSNQPQHF. The CDR3 DNA reads as TGCAGTGCTAGAGATAATTATAGCAATCAGCCCCAGCATTTT.